These T cell receptor beta chains were read from a single sample in a study of T cell repertoires in cytomegalovirus infection. TCRdb recomputed calls from the reads with MiXCR, one row per CDR3 protein. The repertoire consists of around 750,000 distinct CDR3 sequences, with approximately 29% occurring once and the leading ten covering 9.5% to 15%. Their specific antigens are unknown. The sample in question was cultured CD8+ T cells from PBMCs, obtained from culture after CMV antigen stimulation. The receptors shown here come from a human donor in good health (CMV status not recorded). Some clones in this sample may be carry-over from other donors' samples. CDR3s leave out the opening cysteine and the closing phenylalanine or tryptophan.

J gene,CDR3 length,V gene,CDR3 protein
TRBJ2-7,13,TRBV4-1,ASSQTGQGSYEQY
TRBJ1-1,11,TRBV19,ASSTSSGSEAF
TRBJ1-1,12,TRBV10-3,AISEGGVNTEAF
TRBJ2-1,14,TRBV12-3/TRBV12-4,ASSSEAGTPYNEQF
TRBJ2-7,12,TRBV10-3,AISERDRERTTN
TRBJ2-1,14,TRBV7-3,ASSPHGSGRNNEQF
TRBJ2-5,15,TRBV6-2/TRBV6-3,ASSLTGGDSLQETQY
TRBJ1-1,11,TRBV19,ASSIKRVREAF
TRBJ2-1,12,TRBV29-1,SAYRGQRDNEQF
TRBJ2-3,16,TRBV6-6,ASSYSFSARAETDTQY
TRBJ1-5,11,TRBV6-5,ASRQGGGQPQH
TRBJ1-4,13,TRBV14,ASTFPEGLNEKLF
TRBJ1-1,16,TRBV6-6,ASSPLGQDTLGRTEAF
TRBJ2-3,14,TRBV12-5,ASGVDRGTSTDTQY
TRBJ2-3,11,TRBV6-8,TSSRTDTDTQY
TRBJ2-1,13,TRBV6-1,AITREAGIYNEQF
TRBJ2-2,13,TRBV12-3/TRBV12-4,ASSSWDSLSGELF
TRBJ2-5,12,TRBV7-6,ASSFDGGQETQY
TRBJ1-3,13,TRBV5-4,ASSIDRGTGNTIY
TRBJ2-3,10,TRBV19,ASSMTRDTQY
TRBJ1-2,11,TRBV4-3,ASSQGVGYGYT
TRBJ1-2,9,TRBV29-1,SVPFSGGYT
TRBJ1-1,12,TRBV6-2/TRBV6-3,ASWTGDWKTEAF
TRBJ2-1,12,TRBV7-8,ASSPQKRYNEQF
TRBJ1-3,13,TRBV20-1,SASPTGTAGNTIY
TRBJ2-2,12,TRBV5-6,ASSLGGPTGELF
TRBJ1-4,12,TRBV7-9,ASLGDLTGRKLF
TRBJ2-1,12,TRBV7-9,ASRSGGVYNEQF
TRBJ2-1,15,TRBV11-2,ASSLVGTRYLYNEQF
TRBJ1-3,14,TRBV7-2,ASSLAQGVRGNTIY
TRBJ1-5,10,TRBV12-3/TRBV12-4,ASSSPPVPQH
TRBJ2-1,15,TRBV6-6,ASSSTREVLGSHEQF
TRBJ2-1,11,TRBV7-8,ASSFARDNEQF
TRBJ1-1,10,TRBV29-1,SVELQLAEAF
TRBJ1-2,15,TRBV7-2,ASSLRGGFGRQNGYT
TRBJ2-3,13,TRBV7-7,ASSSGPASTDTQY
TRBJ2-1,14,TRBV7-9,ASSLDRSGPYNEQF
TRBJ1-5,13,TRBV29-1,SVVAGGIGNQPQH
TRBJ2-1,14,TRBV11-2,ASSTPGTGFRNEQF
TRBJ2-5,14,TRBV7-4,ASSHIGTTTQETQY
TRBJ1-2,12,TRBV19,ASGNPGQIDGYT
TRBJ1-2,10,TRBV9,ASRLRYYGYT
TRBJ2-2,11,TRBV15,ATREPGSGELF
TRBJ2-1,11,TRBV7-3,ASSYRGLDEQF